This TCR beta chain was profiled in a study of T-cell memory formation after mild COVID-19 (dated by TCRdb to the early 2020s). Describing the broader study: TCR sequence clusters from the two donors were found to be largely donor specific. T-cell clones expanding and contracting after mild COVID-19 in two donors were tracked by longitudinal TCRalpha and TCRbeta repertoire sequencing. Two young, previously healthy adult volunteers, one female and one male, were included in the cohort. What the study reported, not specific to this receptor: Contracting CD4+ clones appeared mostly in the CM and EM memory subsets, whereas CD8+ clones were enriched in EMRA. Some responding clones were found in pre-infection memory, which suggests that pre-existing cross-reactive memory T cells took part in the SARS-CoV-2 response. Balanced CD4/CD8 phenotypes were observed for clones contracting from day 15 to 85, whereas a bias towards CD4+ was observed for a second wave of clones expanding from day 15 to 37. The study included only two mild cases, and larger cohorts that include severe cases with pre-infection samples were judged to be necessary. The second-wave clones that peaked on day 37 were not confirmed to be SARS-CoV-2 specific.

The listed sequencing device is Illumina NovaSeq 6000. TCRalpha and TCRbeta cDNA libraries were constructed by 5'RACE with constant-segment primers, with sample barcodes and unique molecular identifiers being introduced. RNA was extracted from every sample with Trizol reagent. Library amplification was performed in two PCR steps, and a second sample barcode and Illumina TruSeq adapters were introduced in the second step. Sequencing of libraries was performed on an Illumina NovaSeq with 2 x 150 bp paired-end reads. As for the authors' bioinformatics: With migec v1.2.7, reads were demultiplexed and then collapsed into UMI-guided consensus sequences. Using mixcr v2.1.11, the UMI consensuses were aligned to TRA and TRB V and J templates and assembled into clonotypes. A clonotype was counted as expanded or contracted only if both edgeR and NoisET called the change significant, with noise models trained on biological replicates. For edgeR calls, the thresholds were a false discovery rate-adjusted p below 0.01 and a log2 fold-change of 1. As an exploratory analysis of dynamics, max-normalized trajectories of the 1000 most abundant clonotypes were examined by PCA with hierarchical clustering. Separately sequenced CD4+ and CD8+ repertoires were used to assign the CD4 or CD8 phenotype of responding clones. TCRdb reanalyzed the raw reads on its own, using fastp at Q25 for trimming and MiXCR for clone calling, and kept in-frame beta chains. Under each unique CDR3 protein, matching rows form one entry showing the most common genes and DNA. These V and J calls derive from TCRdb rather than the authors' analysis. The sample records under 300,000 distinct CDR3 sequences, approximately 8% of which are singletons. Jointly, the top ten make up roughly 23% of the sample.

V drops 7 bases and J drops 6 bases, leaving 15 bases in between. Counted from cysteine to phenylalanine, this CDR3 has 13 amino acids. The DNA shown is the 39-base CDR3, in frame from base 1. The germline V gene (reference sequence) provides CDR1 MNHNY and CDR2 SVGAGI. PBMCs were isolated by Ficoll-Paque density gradient centrifugation. This clonotype appeared a few times. The clone's antigen remains unknown. The input lacks base qualities; no much larger clone sits a single base away. In this chain, TRBV6-6 is recombined with TRBJ1-2, and perhaps TRBD1 as D gene, on 6 matching bases. This sequence was found in a man younger than 35 who had mild COVID-19 (a few samples of this study predate the infection). The sample titles of this study are shuffled in the database, so cell type and time point are left out; the donor was told from shared clones. Sequenced: PBMCs or a T cell subset sorted from them (not recorded which). The CDR3 here reads CASTQRGADGYTF. Here is the DNA: TGTGCCAGCACCCAAAGGGGGGCGGATGGCTACACCTTC.